This T cell receptor (beta chain) was captured by sequencing in a study of T-cell reconstitution after alpha-beta-depleted transplantation in children. Unique molecular identifiers were incorporated into the prepared TCRbeta library. TCRdb analysed the PCR reads with MiXCR anew, one entry per CDR3 protein. The sample shows about 830,000 distinct CDR3 sequences, roughly 16% of them seen only once. In regard to this clonotype: Its antigen is unidentified.

Study-wide results and caveats: Expanded clones from the graft, numbering several hundred, reportedly supplied alpha-beta T cells about two months after transplant.

Germline loops: CDR1 SGHTA, CDR2 FQGTGA. Losses at the gene ends were 1 base for V and 5 bases for J; bases not matched to a gene: 7. This CDR3 has 16 amino acids. The sample was PBMCs, mostly from graft donor cells, taken 360 days after TCRalphabeta/CD19-depleted stem cell transplant. V usage is TRBV7-3 and J usage is TRBJ2-2; 7 nucleotides match TRBD1. The origin of this receptor is a male patient younger than 18 who had a stem cell transplant for acute lymphoblastic leukemia, so the T cells may come from the graft donor. Here the CDR3 reads CASSLSPGGKTGELFF. The CDR3 nucleotides read TGTGCCAGCAGCTTAAGCCCAGGGGGAAAAACCGGGGAGCTGTTTTTT.